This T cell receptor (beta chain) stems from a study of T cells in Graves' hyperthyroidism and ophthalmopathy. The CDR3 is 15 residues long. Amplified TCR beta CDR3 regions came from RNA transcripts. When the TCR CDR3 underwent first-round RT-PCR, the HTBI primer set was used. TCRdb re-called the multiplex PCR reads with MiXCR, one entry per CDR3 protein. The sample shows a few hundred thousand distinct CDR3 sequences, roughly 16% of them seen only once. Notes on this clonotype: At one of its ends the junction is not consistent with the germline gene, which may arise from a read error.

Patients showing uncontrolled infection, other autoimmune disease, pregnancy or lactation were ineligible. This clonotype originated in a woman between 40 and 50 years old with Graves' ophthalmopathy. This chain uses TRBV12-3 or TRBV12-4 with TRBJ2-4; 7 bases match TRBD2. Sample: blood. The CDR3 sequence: CASRPHGTMKSIQYF. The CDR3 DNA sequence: TGTGCCAGCAGACCGCACGGGACTATGAAAAGCATTCAGTACTTC.